This TCR beta chain was captured by sequencing in a study of OX40 agonist ivuxolimab in advanced cancers. Study background: Age averaged around 59 years (range about 20 to 80), and less than 85% were male. Therapy given before enrollment (anti-PD-1, anti-PD-L1 or anti-CTLA-4) was allowed, and over 35% had some.

As to this clone: Its antigen is unidentified.

General study findings and limits: Expanded peripheral T cells had an undetermined antigen specificity.

Anyone with autoimmune disease history or systemic immunosuppression was excluded. Looked up from germline, CDR1 is MRHNA and CDR2 is SNTAGT. This CDR3 has 15 amino acids. Trimming removed 0 bases at V and 7 bases at J, with 10 bases between. Only in-frame clones appear in the TCRdb table, and some are missing; sequencing was by immunoSEQ multiplex PCR. In the table there are about 70,000 clones, roughly 83% of which are singletons. The source was CD4+ or CD8+ T cells sorted from blood, collected in a trial of the OX40 agonist ivuxolimab. This receptor was taken from an adult with an advanced solid tumor such as melanoma, head and neck, liver or kidney cancer. The rearrangement joins TRBV6-4 to TRBJ1-6, with D perhaps matching TRBD1 (5 bases). The DNA for the CDR3 is TGTGCCAGCAGTGACTCGCAGGGAGTGAATTCACCCCTCCACTTT. The encoded protein is CASSDSQGVNSPLHF.